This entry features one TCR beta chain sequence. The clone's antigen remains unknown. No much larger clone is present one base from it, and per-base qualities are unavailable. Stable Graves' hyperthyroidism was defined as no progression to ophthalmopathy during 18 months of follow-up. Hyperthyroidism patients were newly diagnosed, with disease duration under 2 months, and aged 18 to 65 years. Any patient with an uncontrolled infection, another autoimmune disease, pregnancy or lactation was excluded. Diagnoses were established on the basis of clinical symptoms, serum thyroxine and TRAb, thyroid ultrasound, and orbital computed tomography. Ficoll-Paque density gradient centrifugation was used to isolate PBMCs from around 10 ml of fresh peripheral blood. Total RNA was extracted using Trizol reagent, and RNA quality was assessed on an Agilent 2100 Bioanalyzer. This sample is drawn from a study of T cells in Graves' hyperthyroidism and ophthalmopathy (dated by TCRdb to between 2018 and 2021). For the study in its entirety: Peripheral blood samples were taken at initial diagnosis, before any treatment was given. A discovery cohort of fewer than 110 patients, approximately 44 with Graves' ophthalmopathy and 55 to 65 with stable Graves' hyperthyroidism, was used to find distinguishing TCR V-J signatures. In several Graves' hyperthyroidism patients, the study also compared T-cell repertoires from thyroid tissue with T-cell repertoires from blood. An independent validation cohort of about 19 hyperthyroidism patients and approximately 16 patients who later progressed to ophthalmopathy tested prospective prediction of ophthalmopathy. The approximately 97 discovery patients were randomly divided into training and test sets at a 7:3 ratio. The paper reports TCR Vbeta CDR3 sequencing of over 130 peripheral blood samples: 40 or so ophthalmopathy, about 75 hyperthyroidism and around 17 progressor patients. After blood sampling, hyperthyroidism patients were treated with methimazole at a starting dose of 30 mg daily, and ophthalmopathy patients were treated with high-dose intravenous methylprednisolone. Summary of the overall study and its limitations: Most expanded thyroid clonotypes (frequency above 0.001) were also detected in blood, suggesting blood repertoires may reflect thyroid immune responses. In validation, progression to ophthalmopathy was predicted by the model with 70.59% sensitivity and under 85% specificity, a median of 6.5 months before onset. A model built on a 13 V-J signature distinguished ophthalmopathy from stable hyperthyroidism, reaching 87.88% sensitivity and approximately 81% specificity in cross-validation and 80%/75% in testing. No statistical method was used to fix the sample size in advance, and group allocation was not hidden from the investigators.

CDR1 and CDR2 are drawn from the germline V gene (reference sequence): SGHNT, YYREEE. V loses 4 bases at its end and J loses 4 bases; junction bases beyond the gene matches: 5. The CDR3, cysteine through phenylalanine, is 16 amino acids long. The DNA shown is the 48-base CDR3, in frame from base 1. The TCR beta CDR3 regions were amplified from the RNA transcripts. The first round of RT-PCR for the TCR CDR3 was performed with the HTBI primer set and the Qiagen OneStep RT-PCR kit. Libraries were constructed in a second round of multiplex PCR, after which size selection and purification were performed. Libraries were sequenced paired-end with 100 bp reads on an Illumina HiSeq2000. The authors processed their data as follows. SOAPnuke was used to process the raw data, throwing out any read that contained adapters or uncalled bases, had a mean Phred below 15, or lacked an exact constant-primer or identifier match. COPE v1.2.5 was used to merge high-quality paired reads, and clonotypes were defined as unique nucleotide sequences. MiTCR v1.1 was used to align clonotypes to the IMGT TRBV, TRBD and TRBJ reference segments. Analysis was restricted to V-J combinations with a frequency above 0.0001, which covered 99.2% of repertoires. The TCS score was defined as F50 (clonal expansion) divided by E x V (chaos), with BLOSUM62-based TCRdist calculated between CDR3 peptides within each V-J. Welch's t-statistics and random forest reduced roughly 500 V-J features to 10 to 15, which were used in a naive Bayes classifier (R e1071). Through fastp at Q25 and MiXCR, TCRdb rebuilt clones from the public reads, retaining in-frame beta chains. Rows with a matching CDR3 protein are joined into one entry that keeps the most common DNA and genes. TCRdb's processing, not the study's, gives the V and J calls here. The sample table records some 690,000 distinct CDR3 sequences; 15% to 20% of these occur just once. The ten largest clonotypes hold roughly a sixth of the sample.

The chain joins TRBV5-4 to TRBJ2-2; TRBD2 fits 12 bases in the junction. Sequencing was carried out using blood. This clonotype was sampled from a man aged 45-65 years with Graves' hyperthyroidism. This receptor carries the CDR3 CASSPASGRATGELFF. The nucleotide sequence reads TGTGCCAGCAGCCCTGCTAGCGGGAGGGCCACCGGGGAGCTGTTTTTT.